These 10 T cell receptor beta chains were sequenced from one sample in a study of OX40 agonist ivuxolimab in advanced cancers. Libraries were prepared by immunoSEQ multiplex PCR; TCRdb keeps only in-frame clonotypes and omits some of them. The table records approximately 54,000 clones, about nine tenths of them present only once. The sample consisted of CD4+ or CD8+ T cells sorted from blood, taken in a trial of the OX40 agonist ivuxolimab. These receptors originate from an adult with an advanced solid tumor such as melanoma, head and neck, liver or kidney cancer.

The chain combines TRBV28 with TRBJ1-5; D is uncertain. V lost 6 bases and J lost 4, with 19 bases in between. CDR1 is MDHEN and CDR2 is SYDVKM in the germline V gene. The CDR3 has 16 amino acids. The CDR3 region is CASSPSSFRPNQPQHF. As DNA, the CDR3 is TGTGCCAGCAGCCCTTCGAGTTTTAGGCCGAATCAGCCCCAGCATTTT.

The gene calls are TRBV2 and TRBJ1-5; the D gene is possibly TRBD1 (5 bases). There are 15 residues in the CDR3. Looked up from germline, CDR1 is SNHLY and CDR2 is FYNNEI. V was trimmed by 7 bases and J by 2 bases, leaving 15 bases between them. The CDR3 region has the DNA TGTGCCAGCACCTCTGCCGGGACGCGCAATCAGCCCCAGCATTTT. Residues: CASTSAGTRNQPQHF.

The chain has TRBV5-6 and TRBJ2-1; 9 bases map to TRBD2. The CDR3 spans 15 residues. V lost 4 bases and J lost 6; bases outside the gene matches: 8. From germline, CDR1 is SGHDT and CDR2 YYEEEE. The CDR3 DNA sequence: TGTGCCAGCAGCGTGGGACTAGCACTCGCCAATGAGCAGTTCTTC. Its translation is CASSVGLALANEQFF.

The J gene is TRBJ1-6, the V gene TRBV7-8, with D uncertain. Germline values: CDR1 SGHVS, CDR2 FQNEAQ. Trimming left V 5 bases short and J 0 bases short, with 8 bases between. The CDR3 loop spans 15 amino acids. Here the CDR3 DNA reads TGTGCCAGCAGCCCACAGAGCTCCTATAATTCACCCCTCCACTTT. Protein: CASSPQSSYNSPLHF.

The chain has TRBV11-3 and TRBJ2-1; a weak D match, TRBD1 (6 bases). CDR1 and CDR2 from the germline V gene are SGHNT and YENEEA. The CDR3 contains 15 residues. Trimming stripped 2 bases from V and 8 bases from J, with 16 bases between. The CDR3 spells CASSLSRGSHHEQFF. The CDR3 DNA follows: TGTGCCAGCAGCTTAAGCAGGGGCAGTCATCATGAGCAGTTCTTC.

The chain joins TRBV6-1 to TRBJ1-5; TRBD1 matches at 8 bases. V lost 4 bases to trimming and J lost 10 bases; unmatched junction nucleotides: 12. The CDR3 totals 15 residues. The germline CDR1 and CDR2 sequences are MNHNS and SASEGT. In DNA form, the CDR3 reads TGTGCCAGCAGTGGTGGGACAGGAGTCGTATTACCCCAGCATTTT. Translated, it gives CASSGGTGVVLPQHF.

The rearrangement joins TRBV28 to TRBJ2-1; the D is unclear. CDR3 length: 12 residues. With 5 bases removed from V and 7 bases from J, the gap between germline ends came to 9 bases. Germline V lookup: CDR1 MDHEN, CDR2 SYDVKM. Here the CDR3 reads CASSELGNEQFF. DNA of the CDR3: TGTGCCAGCAGTGAACTGGGAAATGAGCAGTTCTTC.

This sequence joins TRBV28 and TRBJ1-5; a possible D gene is TRBD1 (5 bases). Germline lookup yields CDR1 MDHEN and CDR2 SYDVKM. The CDR3 covers 15 residues. The ends were cut back, 5 bases at V and 2 bases at J, with 13 bases in the middle. The CDR3 DNA is TGTGCCAGCAGTGGGGGTGGCTCTCGCAATCAGCCCCAGCATTTT. It translates to CASSGGGSRNQPQHF.

The gene calls are TRBV5-1 and TRBJ2-5; unclear D gene. Trimming took 5 bases from V and 3 from J, leaving 11 bases between them. The CDR3 covers 13 residues. The V gene's germline CDR1 is SGHRS and CDR2 YFSETQ. In DNA, the CDR3 is TGCGCCAGCAGTCCAATAGGGAAAGAGACCCAGTACTTC. It yields the protein CASSPIGKETQYF. The variable domain in full, with the rest retrieved from reference TRBV5-1 and TRBJ2-5, is KAGVTQTPRYLIKTRGQQVTLSCSPISGHRSVSWYQQTPGQGLQFLFEYFSETQRNKGNFPGRFSGRQFSNSRSEMNVSTLELGDSALYLCASSPIGKETQYFGPGTRLLVL.

The rearrangement uses TRBV23-1 and TRBJ1-1; D remains ambiguous. TRBV23-1 is an ORF, with its function uncertain. V lost 3 bases and J 3 bases, leaving 14 bases between the germline ends. This CDR3 spans 15 amino acids. The CDR3 DNA reads as TGCGCCAGCAGTCATTGGGTAGGTACGGACACTGAAGCTTTCTTT. Translating gives CASSHWVGTDTEAFF.